One T cell receptor beta chain is described in this entry. Its antigen is unknown. The record has no base qualities; no much larger clone is one base away. Library generation was performed with the immunoSEQ multiplex PCR assay. Drawn from immuneACCESS, this table holds only the in-frame rearrangements with V and J called that TCRdb kept. Clones are partly lost; checked studies trace under half to an unresolved V gene and leave the rest unexplained. Across this sample there are approximately 73,000 clones, with roughly 94% seen only once. Together, the top ten hold more than 0.2% of the sample. The data were obtained in a study of technical replicates of blood from a handful of donors (dated by TCRdb to the late 2010s). The germline V gene (reference sequence) sets CDR1 to MNHEY and CDR2 to SMNVEV. The cysteine opens and the phenylalanine closes a CDR3 of 10 amino acids. Of the read, only the CDR3 DNA is kept; its 30 bases are in frame from base 1. V is clipped by 7 bases and J by 5 bases, and the sequence between their germline boundaries is 5 bases long.

Sequencing used T cells isolated from PBMCs. This clonotype was obtained from a human donor in good health. The rearrangement combines TRBV27 with TRBJ2-5, with an unclear D gene assignment. The CDR3 reads as follows: CASTHETQYF. The bases read TGTGCCAGCACCCATGAGACCCAGTACTTC.